The 3 T cell receptor beta chains in this list originate from one sample, sequenced in a study of shared clonotypes between healthy human individuals. The protocol was immunoSEQ multiplex PCR, while the TCRdb copy is restricted to in-frame clones and leaves out a portion. The profile covers roughly 2.2 million clones, with 80% to 95% appearing a single time and 0.39% taken by the ten largest. Sequenced sample: naive CD4+ T cells from PBMCs. Stated subset: CD45RA+ positively selected. The receptors were sampled from a man younger than 35 in good health. Some clones in this sample may be carry-over from other donors' samples.

The V call is TRBV6-5, the J call TRBJ2-7; 8 positions match TRBD2. V dropped 4 bases and J dropped 2; count of bases not matched to a gene: 7. From germline, CDR1 is MNHEY and CDR2 SVGAGI. The CDR3 runs 15 residues. The CDR3 reads CASSSYSGNPYEQYF. CDR3 bases: TGTGCCAGCAGTTCGTATAGCGGGAACCCCTACGAGCAGTACTTC.

Comment on this clone: The same CDR3 can be traced to other DNA sequences in this sample. The chain joins TRBV7-9 to TRBJ2-5; D gene uncertain. The V gene's germline CDR1 is SEHNR and CDR2 FQNEAQ (reference sequence). The CDR3 runs 11 residues. V lost 6 bases to trimming and J lost 0 bases, with 2 bases between them. CDR3: CASSYQETQYF. The CDR3, as DNA: TGTGCCAGCAGTTACCAAGAGACCCAGTACTTC.

The J gene is TRBJ2-5, the V gene TRBV9; 9 bases map to TRBD2. Trimming at V came to 7 bases and at J to 4 bases, leaving 5 bases not matched to a gene. The germline V gene has CDR1 SGDLS and CDR2 YYNGEE. The CDR3 has 13 amino acids. The CDR3 sequence is CASGGTSRETQYF. CDR3 in DNA: TGTGCCAGCGGCGGGACTAGCCGAGAGACCCAGTACTTC.